This T cell receptor (beta chain) was recorded in a study of blood T cell repertoires in COVID-19. About the study: Material from acute and convalescent COVID-19 was sourced from the United States, Italy and Spain.

From germline, CDR1 is MDHEN and CDR2 SYDVKM. The CDR3 totals 15 residues. V shed 5 bases, J shed 5 bases, and the junction held 9 bases outside the gene matches. Recruits, aged about 18 to 95 years, lived in 25 or so US areas. Symptom resolution, clearance, or two negative PCRs marked donors in Cohort 3 as recovered. Original data processing: The authors estimated nucleated cell counts from reference gene primer amplification. Sequencing used immunoSEQ multiplex PCR; TCRdb keeps in-frame clones, though not all of them. D and trimming come from the DNA, and the V and J calls and clone size come from that table. The data hold fewer than 350,000 clones, with 87% observed a single time.

The receptor was isolated from a woman between 40 and 50 years old who had recovered from COVID-19. The sample taken for sequencing was PBMCs or T cells enriched from blood (not recorded which). The V and J genes are TRBV28 and TRBJ1-1; 9 bases align to TRBD1. The CDR3 DNA sequence: TGTGCCAGCAGTGGCCCGACAGGGGGGTTGACTGAAGCTTTCTTT. It encodes CASSGPTGGLTEAFF.